This passage covers 5 T cell receptor beta chains from one sample sequenced in a study of blood T cell repertoires in COVID-19. Profiling relied on immunoSEQ multiplex PCR, and the TCRdb table lists in-frame clones only, not all of them. Of under 130,000 clones listed, roughly 80% are singletons. Sample: peripheral blood. These TCRs come from a woman of 80 years or more with acute or convalescent COVID-19.

On this clone: Different DNA sequences within this sample yield the same CDR3. This chain links TRBV6-1 with TRBJ2-3; D might be TRBD2 (7 bases). Germline loops: CDR1 MNHNS, CDR2 SASEGT. The V and J ends lost 1 base and 1 base respectively, with 9 bases between them. The CDR3 is 15 amino acids. As DNA, the CDR3 is TGTGCCAGCAGTGAAGGGGGGGGGCGCACAGATACGCAGTATTTT. It codes for CASSEGGGRTDTQYF.

This chain connects TRBV14 to TRBJ1-3, with 7 bases aligning to TRBD1. V shed 5 bases, J shed 4 bases, and the junction held 2 bases outside the gene matches. CDR3 length equals 13 residues. Germline V lookup: CDR1 SGHDN, CDR2 FVKESK. The CDR3 DNA follows: TGTGCCAGCAGCTGGGGACAGGGAAACACCATATATTTT. Translated: CASSWGQGNTIYF. The full variable domain, its missing parts supplied by reference TRBV14 and TRBJ1-3, is EAGVTQFPSHSVIEKGQTVTLRCDPISGHDNLYWYRRVMGKEIKFLLHFVKESKQDESGMPNNRFLAERTGGTYSTLKVQPAELEDSGVYFCASSWGQGNTIYFGEGSWLTVV.

The chain recombines TRBV24-1 with TRBJ2-3; TRBD2 agrees at 12 bases. The J segment lost 5 bases and the V segment lost 5 bases, leaving 4 bases of the junction unmatched. The germline V gene has CDR1 KGHDR and CDR2 SFDVKD. The CDR3 covers 15 residues. The CDR3 here is CATSVTSGSRDTQYF. CDR3 DNA: TGTGCCACCAGTGTGACTAGCGGGAGCCGAGATACGCAGTATTTT.

V is TRBV5-1 and J is TRBJ2-7, with no clear D. The CDR3 runs 13 residues. Germline loops: CDR1 SGHRS, CDR2 YFSETQ. V was shortened by 4 bases and J by 5 bases, with 13 bases between the two germline ends. The CDR3 nucleotides read TGCGCCAGCAGCCACCCACGAGGAGACGAGCAGTACTTC. As protein: CASSHPRGDEQYF. Full variable domain (outside the CDR3, taken from reference TRBV5-1 and TRBJ2-7): KAGVTQTPRYLIKTRGQQVTLSCSPISGHRSVSWYQQTPGQGLQFLFEYFSETQRNKGNFPGRFSGRQFSNSRSEMNVSTLELGDSALYLCASSHPRGDEQYFGPGTRLTVT.

The rearrangement joins TRBV9 to TRBJ2-3; 9 positions match TRBD2. V gave up 4 bases and J gave up 3 bases; unmatched junction bases: 3. This CDR3 region has 14 residues. CDR1 SGDLS and CDR2 YYNGEE come from the germline V gene. The CDR3 DNA reads as TGTGCCAGCAGCACAACTAGCGGGACAGATACGCAGTATTTT. Translating gives CASSTTSGTDTQYF.